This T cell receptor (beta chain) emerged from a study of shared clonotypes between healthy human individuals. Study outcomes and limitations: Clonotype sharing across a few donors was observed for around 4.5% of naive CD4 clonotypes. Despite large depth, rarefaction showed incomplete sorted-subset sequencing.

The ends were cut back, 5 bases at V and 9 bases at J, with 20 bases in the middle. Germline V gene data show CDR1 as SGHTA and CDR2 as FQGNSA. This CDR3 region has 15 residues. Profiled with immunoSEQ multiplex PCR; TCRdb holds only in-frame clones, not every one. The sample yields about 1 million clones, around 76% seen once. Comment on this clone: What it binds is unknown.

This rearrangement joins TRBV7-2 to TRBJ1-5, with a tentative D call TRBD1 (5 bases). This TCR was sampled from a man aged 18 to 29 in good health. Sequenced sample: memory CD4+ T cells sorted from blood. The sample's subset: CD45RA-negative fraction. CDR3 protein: CASSPGTLIGGPQHF. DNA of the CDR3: TGTGCCAGCAGCCCCGGGACGCTCATAGGAGGGCCCCAGCATTTT.